The 12 T cell receptor beta chains given below trace back to one sample, sequenced in a study of regulatory T cells in long-lasting Graves disease. Time point given: newly diagnosed GD, antithyroid drugs for less than 3 months. Scientists built the TCR library using RNA that was extracted from PBMCs. Arm-PCR of CDR3 regions and iRepertoire HTBI primers were used to build TCR beta libraries. TCRdb itself ran the multiplex PCR reads through MiXCR, one entry per CDR3 protein. Among more than 350,000 distinct CDR3 sequences listed, about 15% were seen once. These same data were also listed under a study on T cells in Graves' hyperthyroidism and ophthalmopathy.

The sequencing here drew on peripheral blood mononuclear cells (PBMCs), taken at new diagnosis, from a patient treated with antithyroid drugs. These receptors were collected from a woman aged 25-40 years with Graves disease.

With respect to this clonotype: Relative to the germline gene, one junction end is altered; a read error may explain this. V usage is TRBV4-1 and J usage is TRBJ2-5; 9 bases are a match to TRBD1. Germline V gives CDR1 MGHRA, CDR2 YSYEKL. The CDR3 is 15 amino acids. The CDR3 nucleotides read TGCGCCAGCAGCCAAGATAAGGGACAGGGAACCCCAGAAAACTTC. As protein: CASSQDKGQGTPENF.

A few counts support this clonotype. This chain uses TRBV24-1 with TRBJ1-2; no clear D gene. The CDR3 is 13 residues long. Trimming removed 9 bases from V and 3 bases from J, with 13 bases in between. Germline V gives CDR1 KGHDR, CDR2 SFDVKD. In nucleotides, the CDR3 is TGTGCCACCGCGACGGGTGCTGACTATGGCTACACCTTC. This encodes CATATGADYGYTF.

Ten or more counts support this clonotype. The chain links TRBV5-1 to TRBJ2-1, with D hard to call. V was trimmed by 2 bases and J by 0 bases, leaving 9 bases between them. Germline V lookup: CDR1 SGHRS, CDR2 YFSETQ. This CDR3 has 15 amino acids. Here the CDR3 DNA reads TGCGCCAGCAGCTTTAGCCGGAGCTCCTACAATGAGCAGTTCTTC. Its translation: CASSFSRSSYNEQFF.

The gene calls are TRBV4-2 and TRBJ2-7, with D possibly being TRBD1 (8 bases). V was trimmed by 1 base and J by 3 bases, leaving 19 bases between them. The CDR3 extends over 17 amino acids. The V gene's germline CDR1 is LGHNA and CDR2 YNFKEQ. The CDR3 DNA sequence: TGTGCCAGCAGCCAAGGGGGGGGGGCAGGGGGCTTCTACGAGCAGTACTTC. As protein: CASSQGGGAGGFYEQYF.

In its sample, this clonotype was seen many times. This chain connects TRBV12-5 to TRBJ2-7, with unresolved D. The germline V and J ends were trimmed by 4 bases and 2 bases, with 9 bases remaining between them. The CDR3 is 13 residues long. The germline CDR1 and CDR2 sequences are LGHNT and FRNRAP. The CDR3: CASGSFGTYEQYF. CDR3 bases: TGTGCTAGTGGTTCCTTTGGCACCTACGAGCAGTACTTC.

This clonotype was counted at least ten times. This chain links TRBV29-1 with TRBJ1-1; weak D call: TRBD1 (5 bases). This CDR3 comprises 13 residues. Trimming stripped 3 bases from V and 2 bases from J, with 10 bases between. CDR1 and CDR2 from the germline V gene are SQVTM and ANQGSEA. For the CDR3, the DNA is TGCAGCGTTGAGGGAAGGGACAACACTGAAGCTTTCTTT. Protein product: CSVEGRDNTEAFF.

This clonotype appeared many times. The CDR3 nucleotides are TGTGCCAGCAGCTTACCAGCGGGCTTAAATGAGCAGTTCTTC. This translates into CASSLPAGLNEQFF. The V and J genes are TRBV11-2 and TRBJ2-1, with a tentative D call TRBD2 (6 bases). CDR3 length: 14 residues. V was clipped by 2 bases and J by 7 bases, with 12 bases between them. Germline V gene sequence: CDR1 SGHAT, CDR2 FQNNGV.

Many counts were recorded for this clonotype. The rearrangement uses TRBV15 and TRBJ2-7; TRBD2 agrees at 12 bases. V shed 1 base and J 5 bases; nucleotides not matched to a gene: 3. This CDR3 is 15 amino acids long. Germline values: CDR1 LNHNV, CDR2 YYDKDF (reference sequence). CDR3 bases: TGTGCCACCAGCAGAGTACTAGCGGGAGGAGACGAGCAGTACTTC. Translated, it gives CATSRVLAGGDEQYF.

This clonotype has ten or more counts. One junction end does not reproduce the germline sequence, and a read error may be involved. The chain couples TRBV20-1 to TRBJ2-3; D may be TRBD1 (6 bases). The CDR3 is 14 amino acids. CDR1 and CDR2 (germline): DFQATT, SNEGSKA (reference sequence). CDR3 sequence: CSGREPGGTDTQYF. Written as DNA, the CDR3 is TGCAGTGGTAGAGAGCCAGGGGGCACAGATACGCAGTATTTT.

Ten or more counts support this clonotype. The chain has TRBV2 and TRBJ2-3, with 7 bases matching TRBD1. The CDR3 loop spans 14 amino acids. Germline CDR1 is SNHLY and CDR2 is FYNNEI. The trim removed 7 bases at V and 3 bases at J, leaving 7 bases unmatched. The CDR3 DNA reads as TGTGCCAGCAACCGGGACAGAGCTACAGATACGCAGTATTTT. This sequence encodes CASNRDRATDTQYF.

This clonotype showed up many times. V is TRBV7-9 and J is TRBJ2-1; TRBD2 agrees at 8 bases. Germline assignment: CDR1 SEHNR and CDR2 FQNEAQ (reference sequence). The CDR3 extends over 18 amino acids. With V trimmed by 1 base and J by 5 bases, 13 bases remained unmatched. As DNA, the CDR3 is TGTGCCAGCAGCTTAGTGGGACTAGTTAGAAACGGGGACAATGAGCAGTTCTTC. Its protein product is CASSLVGLVRNGDNEQFF.

This clonotype was detected a few times. V gene TRBV4-1 combines with J gene TRBJ2-5, with D perhaps matching TRBD1 (6 bases). The V gene's germline CDR1 is MGHRA and CDR2 YSYEKL. Trimming stripped 4 bases from V and 7 bases from J, with 10 bases between. The CDR3 length is 12 residues. CDR3 sequence: CASSPLGATQYF. CDR3 nucleotide sequence: TGCGCCAGCAGCCCTCTGGGGGCGACCCAGTACTTC.